This T cell receptor (beta chain) is drawn from a study of early T cells in non-severe SARS-CoV-2 infection. Whole-study context: It was bulk RNA from unsorted whole blood that was sequenced, and the chains were unpaired.

Researchers tagged individual cDNA molecules with unique molecular identifiers. TCRdb redid the calling of the 5' RACE reads with MiXCR, one entry per CDR3 protein. The sample consists of approximately 50,000 distinct CDR3 sequences, about a tenth of them appearing once. Germline V gives CDR1 SGHTA, CDR2 FQGTGA. The CDR3 has 14 amino acids. V lost 5 bases and J 5 bases, leaving 15 bases between the germline ends. In its sample, this clonotype was seen a few times. The antigen is unknown. Study-wide results and limits: VDJdb matching, biased toward anti-spike CD8 responses, missed private and CD4 specificities.

This clonotype was obtained from an adult who was a healthcare worker with PCR-confirmed SARS-CoV-2 infection or an uninfected control (not recorded which). The sequenced sample was whole blood. The chain carries TRBV7-3 and TRBJ1-1; possible D gene TRBD1, 6 bases. The CDR3 DNA reads TGTGCCAGCAGCAGCCAACAGGGCGGGACTGAAGCTTTCTTT. Protein: CASSSQQGGTEAFF.